One sample yielded the 16 T cell receptor beta chains listed below, sequenced in a study of human T cells and chemical hapten exposure. Time point indicated: patch test 3, about 24 weeks after DPC sensitization. Treatment of the sample: therapeutic diphenylcyclopropenone sensitization with weekly scalp DPC. Using its own MiXCR run on the RACE reads, TCRdb lists one record per CDR3 protein. Of 80,000 to 100,000 distinct CDR3 sequences in the sample, roughly 10% are singletons; the top ten hold more than 1%. The material was whole blood, obtained in connection with sensitization to the hapten diphenylcyclopropenone (DPC). These receptors were taken from a woman aged 30 to 39 with alopecia areata. Some clones in this sample may be carry-over from other donors' samples.

This chain uses TRBV19 with TRBJ2-4; 8 bases fit TRBD1. Trimming at V came to 4 bases and at J to 6 bases, leaving 5 bases not matched to a gene. The CDR3 is made up of 14 amino acids. CDR1 and CDR2 (germline): LNHDA, SQIVND (reference sequence). CDR3 residues: CASSTRTGLNIQYF. CDR3 DNA: TGTGCCAGTAGTACTCGGACAGGGCTAAACATTCAGTACTTC.

This clonotype was seen a handful of times. V gene TRBV18 combines with J gene TRBJ2-1; D remains ambiguous. Germline CDR1 and CDR2: KGHSH and LQKENI. The CDR3 covers 15 residues. The germline V and J ends were trimmed by 0 bases and 4 bases, with 10 bases remaining between them. CDR3 nucleotide sequence: TGTGCCAGCTCACCACCCCGACTCGCTTACAATGAGCAGTTCTTC. It encodes CASSPPRLAYNEQFF.

This sequence joins TRBV7-9 and TRBJ2-1; 11 nucleotides match TRBD2. V lost 5 bases to trimming and J lost 7 bases; unmatched junction nucleotides: 7. Germline V gene data show CDR1 as SEHNR and CDR2 as FQNEAQ (reference sequence). This CDR3 comprises 15 residues. The DNA of the CDR3 is TGTGCCAGCAGCCCCCCGGCTAGCGGGAGGAATGAGCAGTTCTTC. This sequence encodes CASSPPASGRNEQFF.

This clonotype was counted at least ten times. Written as DNA, the CDR3 is TGTGCCAGCAGCCCTCTGGCTGAGCAGTTCTTC. Encoded protein: CASSPLAEQFF. The chain joins TRBV28 to TRBJ2-1; the D is unclear. This CDR3 region has 11 residues. Germline V gene data show CDR1 as MDHEN and CDR2 as SYDVKM. V lost 6 bases to trimming and J lost 9 bases, with 9 bases between them. Full variable domain (remainder filled in from reference TRBV28 and TRBJ2-1): DVKVTQSSRYLVKRTGEKVFLECVQDMDHENMFWYRQDPGLGLRLIYFSYDVKMKEKGDIPEGYSVSREKKERFSLILESASTNQTSMYLCASSPLAEQFFGPGTRLTVL.

V is TRBV20-1 and J is TRBJ2-5; 7 nucleotides match TRBD2. V lost 1 base to trimming and J lost 3 bases; unmatched junction nucleotides: 2. The CDR3 contains 13 residues. Germline loops: CDR1 DFQATT, CDR2 SNEGSKA (reference sequence). The CDR3 spells CSARVAGKETQYF. In DNA form, the CDR3 reads TGCAGTGCTAGAGTAGCGGGCAAAGAGACCCAGTACTTC.

This clonotype was counted a few times. The CDR3 DNA is TGCAGTGCTACGAAAATGGGGACAGCTAATGAAAAACTGTTTTTT. It is translated as CSATKMGTANEKLFF. This rearrangement joins TRBV20-1 to TRBJ1-4; 7 bases map to TRBD1. There are 15 residues in the CDR3. With 4 bases clipped from V and 3 bases from J, the junction kept 8 bases outside the gene matches. CDR1 DFQATT and CDR2 SNEGSKA come from the germline V gene (reference sequence).

The gene calls are TRBV11-2 and TRBJ2-1; a possible D gene is TRBD2 (6 bases). This CDR3 spans 14 amino acids. Germline CDR1 and CDR2: SGHAT and FQNNGV. Trimming shortened V by 2 bases and J by 10 bases, and 15 bases separated the two germline ends. CDR3 sequence reads: CASSLSTRGGEQFF. For the CDR3, the DNA is TGTGCCAGCAGCTTAAGTACCCGAGGAGGGGAGCAGTTCTTC. The full variable domain, rest sourced from reference TRBV11-2 and TRBJ2-1, is EAGVAQSPRYKIIEKRQSVAFWCNPISGHATLYWYQQILGQGPKLLIQFQNNGVVDDSQLPKDRFSAERLKGVDSTLKIQPAKLEDSAVYLCASSLSTRGGEQFFGPGTRLTVL.

This clonotype was seen repeatedly, ten times or more. CDR3 region: CSARAAGSYGYTF. The CDR3 region has the DNA TGCAGTGCTAGAGCGGCGGGCTCCTATGGCTACACCTTC. The chain carries TRBV20-1 and TRBJ1-2, with unresolved D. CDR1 and CDR2 from the germline V gene are DFQATT and SNEGSKA (reference sequence). The CDR3 totals 13 residues. V lost 1 base and J 4 bases, leaving 10 bases between the germline ends.

There are a few counts of this clonotype. The chain has TRBV12-3 or TRBV12-4 and TRBJ2-1, with D maybe TRBD1 (5 bases). The CDR3 sequence is 14 residues long. Trimming removed 5 bases at V and 2 bases at J, with 10 bases between. CDR3 protein: CASSQGSTYNEQFF. The CDR3 DNA reads as TGTGCCAGCAGTCAGGGCTCGACCTACAATGAGCAGTTCTTC.

This clonotype was seen repeatedly, ten times or more. The genes are TRBV18 and TRBJ1-4; D is possibly TRBD1 (5 bases). Germline V gene sequence: CDR1 KGHSH, CDR2 LQKENI. Trimming took off 2 bases at V and 8 bases at J, with 9 bases between the two ends. There are 13 residues in the CDR3. The CDR3 DNA follows: TGTGCCAGCTCACCAGGGAGGGGAGAAAAACTGTTTTTT. Amino acid sequence: CASSPGRGEKLFF.

The chain couples TRBV19 to TRBJ1-5, with D maybe TRBD1 (5 bases). V lost 3 bases to trimming and J lost 3 bases, with 9 bases between them. The CDR3 is made up of 14 amino acids. Per the germline V gene, CDR1 is LNHDA and CDR2 is SQIVND (reference sequence). CDR3: CASSIPGTNQPQHF. DNA of the CDR3: TGTGCCAGTAGTATCCCAGGGACCAATCAGCCCCAGCATTTT.

For this clonotype: A much larger clone sits a single nucleotide away, making a read error possible. The chain carries TRBV28 and TRBJ2-2, with 8 bases matching TRBD2. The CDR3 length is 17 residues. The V gene's germline CDR1 is MDHEN and CDR2 SYDVKM. V was clipped by 0 bases and J by 7 bases; unmatched bases: 10. In DNA, the CDR3 is TGTGCCAGCAGTTTATGGAGCGGGAGTCCTAGCATCGGGGAGCTGTTTTTT. Protein sequence: CASSLWSGSPSIGELFF.

In nucleotides, the CDR3 is TGCAGTGCTAGAGATTATGCCGGACTAGCGGGAGGCTCCTACGAGCAGTACTTC. It yields the protein CSARDYAGLAGGSYEQYF. This chain uses TRBV20-1 with TRBJ2-7; 14 bases are a match to TRBD2. V lost 0 bases and J lost 0; bases outside the gene matches: 7. Germline CDR1 reads DFQATT; CDR2 reads SNEGSKA (reference sequence). The CDR3 totals 18 residues.

This clonotype was picked up many times. V and J are TRBV28 and TRBJ1-1, with D possibly matching TRBD1 (5 bases). The CDR3 length is 14 residues. The germline V gene encodes CDR1 MDHEN and CDR2 SYDVKM. Trimming pared 8 bases from V and 1 base from J, leaving 14 bases between. CDR3 coding DNA: TGTGCCAGCTCCAGGGATTCTACGAACACTGAAGCTTTCTTT. It codes for CASSRDSTNTEAFF.

The chain links TRBV6-6 to TRBJ1-6; D remains unclear. V lost 0 bases, J lost 9 bases, and 9 bases lay in between. The CDR3 sequence is 14 residues long. In germline, CDR1 is MNHNY, CDR2 SVGAGI (reference sequence). This CDR3 reads CASSYSGVGSPLHF. CDR3 DNA sequence: TGTGCCAGCAGTTACTCCGGGGTTGGTTCACCCCTCCACTTT.

The genes are TRBV28 and TRBJ2-3; 12 nucleotides align to TRBD2. Germline trimming cut 2 bases from V and 4 bases from J; bases unmatched to any gene: 7. CDR1 MDHEN and CDR2 SYDVKM come from the germline V gene. The CDR3 consists of 17 residues. The DNA of the CDR3 is TGTGCCAGCAGTTTACCGGGTCTAGCGGGAGGGGCAGATACGCAGTATTTT. Translation gives CASSLPGLAGGADTQYF.